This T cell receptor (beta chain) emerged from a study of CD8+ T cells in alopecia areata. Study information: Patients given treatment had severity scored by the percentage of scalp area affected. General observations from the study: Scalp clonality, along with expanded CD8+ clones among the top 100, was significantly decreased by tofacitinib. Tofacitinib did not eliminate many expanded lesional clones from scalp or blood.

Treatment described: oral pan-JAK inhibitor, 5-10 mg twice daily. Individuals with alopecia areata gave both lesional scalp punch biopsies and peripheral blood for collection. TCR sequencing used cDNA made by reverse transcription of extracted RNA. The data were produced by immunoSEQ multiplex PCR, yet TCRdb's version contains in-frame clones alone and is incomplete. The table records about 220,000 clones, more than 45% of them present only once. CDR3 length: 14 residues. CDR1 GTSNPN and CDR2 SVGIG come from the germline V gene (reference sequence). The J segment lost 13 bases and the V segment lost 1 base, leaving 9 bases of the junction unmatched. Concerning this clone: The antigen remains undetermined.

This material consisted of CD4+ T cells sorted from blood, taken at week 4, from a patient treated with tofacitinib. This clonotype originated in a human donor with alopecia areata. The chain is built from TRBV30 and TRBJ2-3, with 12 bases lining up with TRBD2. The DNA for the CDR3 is TGTGCCTGGAGTGGATCGCTAGCGGGGGGGTATAAGTATTTT. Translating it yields CAWSGSLAGGYKYF.